This TCR delta chain was observed in a study of Vδ1+ human thymocytes. Extracted RNA was reverse transcribed into cDNA. The CDR3 regions were amplified by multiplex PCR from V-gene primers to a constant-region primer. TCRdb re-called clones from the multiplex PCR reads via CATT. The data hold 45,000 to 60,000 delta-chain clones, with less than 20% observed a single time. The germline V gene encodes CDR1 TSWWSYY and CDR2 QGS. V lost 1 base and J lost 3; bases outside the gene matches: 17. The CDR3 consists of 21 residues. As regards this clone: Its target is not known.

Overall study findings and caveats: In the thymus, TRG and TRD repertoires looked highly polyclonal with Gaussian CDR3 lengths. Despite high sort purity, about 20% of thymic T cell receptor delta sequences were Vdelta2.

The TCR sequence derives from a boy in the first two years of life who had congenital heart surgery. The sequencing input was Vdelta1+ gamma-delta thymocytes from the thymus. Regarding subset: FACS-sorted CD3+ TCRalphabeta- TCRVdelta1+ TCRVdelta2- thymocytes. The chain is built from TRDV1 and TRDJ1; 13 bases align to TRDD3. The DNA for the CDR3 is TGTGCTCTTGGGGAACCTCCTACGATAACTGGGGGATACGCGTATGCCGATAAACTCATCTTT. This sequence encodes CALGEPPTITGGYAYADKLIF.